This T cell receptor (beta chain) was identified in a study of shared clonotypes between healthy human individuals. Generated by immunoSEQ multiplex PCR, the TCRdb table keeps only in-frame clones and is missing some. Here the sample spans hundreds of thousands of clones, about 96% being singletons. V shed 0 bases, J shed 6 bases, and the junction held 6 bases outside the gene matches. Per the germline V gene, CDR1 is SGHNT and CDR2 is YYREEE (reference sequence). The CDR3 is 17 amino acids. Naive CD8 cells lacked CD45RO, underwent positive selection for CCR7 and left out terminally differentiated effector memory CD45RA+ cells.

The chain links TRBV5-4 to TRBJ2-1; TRBD2 aligns across 13 bases. The TCR was taken from a woman aged 25 to 39 in good health. Sequencing was performed on naive CD8+ T cells sorted from blood. The CDR3 DNA reads as TGTGCCAGCAGCTTGGGACTAGCGGGAGGAGTGTCCAATGAGCAGTTCTTC. This encodes CASSLGLAGGVSNEQFF.